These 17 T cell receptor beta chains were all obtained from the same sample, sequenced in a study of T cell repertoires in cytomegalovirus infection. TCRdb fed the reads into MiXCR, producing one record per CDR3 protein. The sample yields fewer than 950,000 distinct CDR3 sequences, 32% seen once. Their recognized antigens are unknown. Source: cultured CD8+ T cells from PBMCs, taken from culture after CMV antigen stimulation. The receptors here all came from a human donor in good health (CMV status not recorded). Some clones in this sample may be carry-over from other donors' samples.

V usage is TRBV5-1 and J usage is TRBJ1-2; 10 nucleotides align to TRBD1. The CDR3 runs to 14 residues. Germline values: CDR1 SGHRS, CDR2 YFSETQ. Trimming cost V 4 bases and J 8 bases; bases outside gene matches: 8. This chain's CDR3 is CASSGGQGINGYTF. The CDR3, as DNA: TGCGCCAGCAGCGGGGGACAGGGGATAAACGGCTACACCTTC.

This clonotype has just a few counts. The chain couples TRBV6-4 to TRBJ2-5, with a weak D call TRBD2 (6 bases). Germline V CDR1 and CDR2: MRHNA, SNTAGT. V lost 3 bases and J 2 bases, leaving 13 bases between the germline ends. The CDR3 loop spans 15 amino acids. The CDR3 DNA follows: TGTGCCAGCAGTGAAGTGGCGGGGCAGCAAGAGACCCAGTACTTC. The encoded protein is CASSEVAGQQETQYF.

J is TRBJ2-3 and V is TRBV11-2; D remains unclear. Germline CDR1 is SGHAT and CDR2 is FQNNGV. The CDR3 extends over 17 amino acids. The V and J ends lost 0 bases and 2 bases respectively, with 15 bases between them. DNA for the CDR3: TGTGCCAGCAGCTTAGATCTCTTTTATAAGTCCACAGATACGCAGTATTTT. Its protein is CASSLDLFYKSTDTQYF.

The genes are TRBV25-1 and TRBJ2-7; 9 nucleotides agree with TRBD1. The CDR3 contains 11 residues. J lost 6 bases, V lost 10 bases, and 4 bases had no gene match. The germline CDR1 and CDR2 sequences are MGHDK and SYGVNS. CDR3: CATGTGFEQYV. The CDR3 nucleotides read TGTGCCACCGGGACAGGGTTCGAGCAGTACGTC.

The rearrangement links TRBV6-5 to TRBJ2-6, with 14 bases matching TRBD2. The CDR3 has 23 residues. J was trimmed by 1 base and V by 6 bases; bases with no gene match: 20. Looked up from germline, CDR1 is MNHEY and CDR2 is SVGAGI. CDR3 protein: CASRWTSGGLMLRETSGANVLTF. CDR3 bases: TGTGCCAGCAGGTGGACTAGCGGGGGGTTGATGTTACGTGAGACTTCTGGGGCCAACGTCCTGACTTTC.

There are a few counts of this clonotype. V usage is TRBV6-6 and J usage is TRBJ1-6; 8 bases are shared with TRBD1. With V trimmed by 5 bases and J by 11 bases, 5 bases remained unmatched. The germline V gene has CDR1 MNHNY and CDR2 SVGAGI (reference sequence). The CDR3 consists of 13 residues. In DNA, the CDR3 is TGTGCCAGCAGTGCAGACAGGGGTACACCCCTCCACTTT. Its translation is CASSADRGTPLHF.

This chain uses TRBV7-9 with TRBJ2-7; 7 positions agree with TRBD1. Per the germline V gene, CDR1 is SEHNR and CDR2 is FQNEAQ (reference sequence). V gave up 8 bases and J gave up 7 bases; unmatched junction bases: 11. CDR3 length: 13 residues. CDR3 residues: CASDLQGRREQYF. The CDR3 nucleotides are TGTGCCAGCGACTTACAGGGGCGGAGGGAGCAGTACTTC.

The chain's CDR3 is CASSYGTGLQPQHF. The CDR3, as DNA: TGTGCCAGCAGTTACGGGACAGGCCTTCAGCCCCAGCATTTT. This sequence joins TRBV6-5 and TRBJ1-5; 8 nucleotides match TRBD1. Trimming took 2 bases from V and 6 from J; bases not matched to a gene: 3. The germline V gene encodes CDR1 MNHEY and CDR2 SVGAGI. The CDR3 runs 14 residues.

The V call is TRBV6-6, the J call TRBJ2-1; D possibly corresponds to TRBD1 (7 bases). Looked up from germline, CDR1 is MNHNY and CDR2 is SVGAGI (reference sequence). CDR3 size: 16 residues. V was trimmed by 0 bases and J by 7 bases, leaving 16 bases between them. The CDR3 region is CASSYSVSGGRNEQFF. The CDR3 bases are TGTGCCAGCAGTTACTCGGTTTCAGGGGGGAGGAATGAGCAGTTCTTC.

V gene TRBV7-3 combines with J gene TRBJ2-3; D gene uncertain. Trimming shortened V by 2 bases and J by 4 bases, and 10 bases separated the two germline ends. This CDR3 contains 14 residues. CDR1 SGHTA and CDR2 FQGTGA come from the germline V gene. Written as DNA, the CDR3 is TGTGCCAGCAGCTTAGTTGGGGTTTCAGATACGCAGTATTTT. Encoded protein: CASSLVGVSDTQYF.

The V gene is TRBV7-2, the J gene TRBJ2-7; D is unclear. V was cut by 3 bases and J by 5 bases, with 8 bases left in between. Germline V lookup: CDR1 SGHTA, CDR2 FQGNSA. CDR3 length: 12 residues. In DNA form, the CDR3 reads TGTGCCAGCAGCTTCCTGGAGAACGAGCAGTACTTC. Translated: CASSFLENEQYF.

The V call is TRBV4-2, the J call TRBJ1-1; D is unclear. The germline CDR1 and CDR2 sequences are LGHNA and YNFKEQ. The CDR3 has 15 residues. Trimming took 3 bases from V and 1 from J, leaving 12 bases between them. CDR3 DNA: TGTGCCAGCAGCCAGGACCCACAAGAGAACACTGAAGCTTTCTTT. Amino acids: CASSQDPQENTEAFF.

For the CDR3, the DNA is TGTGCCAGCAGTTACTACAGACACTATCTCAATGAGCAGTTCTTC. Its translation: CASSYYRHYLNEQFF. The rearrangement joins TRBV6-8 to TRBJ2-1; D is undetermined. V lost 1 base and J 6 bases, leaving 13 bases between the germline ends. This CDR3 spans 15 amino acids. Germline CDR1 is MNHGY and CDR2 is SAAAGT.

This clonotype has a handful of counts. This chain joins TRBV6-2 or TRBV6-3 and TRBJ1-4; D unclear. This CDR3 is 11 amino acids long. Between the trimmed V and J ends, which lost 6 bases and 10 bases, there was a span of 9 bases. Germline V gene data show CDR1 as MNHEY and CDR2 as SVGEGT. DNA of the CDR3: TGTGCCAGCAGCCCCTCAGCAAAACTGTTTTTT. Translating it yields CASSPSAKLFF.

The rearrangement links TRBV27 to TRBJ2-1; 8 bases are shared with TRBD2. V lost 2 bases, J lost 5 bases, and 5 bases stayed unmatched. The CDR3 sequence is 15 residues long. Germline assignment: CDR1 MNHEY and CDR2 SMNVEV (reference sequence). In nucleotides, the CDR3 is TGTGCCAGCAGTTTAAGTAGCGGGGTAAACAATGAGCAGTTCTTC. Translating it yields CASSLSSGVNNEQFF.

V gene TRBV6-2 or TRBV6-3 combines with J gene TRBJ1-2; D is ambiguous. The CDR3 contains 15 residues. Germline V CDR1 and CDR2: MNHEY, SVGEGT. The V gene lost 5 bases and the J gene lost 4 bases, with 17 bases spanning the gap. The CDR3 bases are TGTGCCAGCAGTACCCCGGTCTCGGAGGGCTATGGCTACACCTTC. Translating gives CASSTPVSEGYGYTF.

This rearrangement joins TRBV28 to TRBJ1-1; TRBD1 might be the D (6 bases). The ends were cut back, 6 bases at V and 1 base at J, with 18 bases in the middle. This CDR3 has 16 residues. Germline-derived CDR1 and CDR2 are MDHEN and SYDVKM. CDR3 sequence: CASSWDKVKKNTEAFF. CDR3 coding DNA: TGTGCCAGCAGCTGGGACAAAGTAAAAAAGAACACTGAAGCTTTCTTT.